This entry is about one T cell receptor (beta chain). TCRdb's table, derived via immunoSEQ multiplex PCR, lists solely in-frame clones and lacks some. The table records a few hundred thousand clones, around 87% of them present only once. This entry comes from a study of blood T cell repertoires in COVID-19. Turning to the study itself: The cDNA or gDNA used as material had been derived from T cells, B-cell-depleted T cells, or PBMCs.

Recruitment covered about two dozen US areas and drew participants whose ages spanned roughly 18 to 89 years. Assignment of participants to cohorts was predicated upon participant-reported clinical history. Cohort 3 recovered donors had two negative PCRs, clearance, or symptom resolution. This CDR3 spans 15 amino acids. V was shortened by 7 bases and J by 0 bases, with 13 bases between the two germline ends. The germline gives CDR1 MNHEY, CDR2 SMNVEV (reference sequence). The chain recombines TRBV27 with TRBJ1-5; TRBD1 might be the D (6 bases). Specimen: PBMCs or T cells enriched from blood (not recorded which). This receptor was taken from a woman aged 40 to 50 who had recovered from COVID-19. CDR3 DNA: TGTGCCAGCACTTGGACAGCTAATAGCAATCAGCCCCAGCATTTT. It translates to CASTWTANSNQPQHF.